Presented here are 2 T cell receptor beta chains from one specimen sequenced in a study of shared clonotypes between healthy human individuals. Method: immunoSEQ multiplex PCR; TCRdb's copy keeps in-frame clones and lacks some. Of approximately 470,000 clones in the sample, over 70% were seen once. The material sequenced was PBMCs. The receptors stem from a woman aged 40 to 50 in good health. Some clones in this sample may be carry-over from other donors' samples.

The gene calls are TRBV7-3 and TRBJ2-2; 10 bases agree with TRBD2. The CDR3 has 14 residues. After removal of 5 bases from V and 6 bases from J, the junction contained 3 bases not matched to a gene. Germline CDR1 and CDR2: SGHTA and FQGTGA. CDR3 nucleotide sequence: TGTGCCAGCAGCGCGGGACTAGCGTCCGGGGAGCTGTTTTTT. This translates into CASSAGLASGELFF.

Points on this clone: This likely traces to a read error, being one base from a far larger clone. The chain carries TRBV30 and TRBJ2-2, with D hard to call. The CDR3 consists of 13 residues. Germline values: CDR1 GTSNPN, CDR2 SVGIG (reference sequence). The CDR3 DNA reads as TGTGCCTGTAGTGACCGGCGTGTCGGGGAGCTGTTTTTT. The encoded protein is CACSDRRVGELFF. Variable domain in full (rest from reference TRBV30 and TRBJ2-2): SQTIHQWPATLVQPVGSPLSLECTVEGTSNPNLYWYRQAAGRGLQLLFYSVGIGQISSEVPQNLSASRPQDRQFILSSKKLLLSDSGFYLCACSDRRVGELFFGEGSRLTVL.